This section outlines one T cell receptor (beta chain) sequence together with its context. The target antigen is unknown. CD8 cells classed as naive were CD45RO-negative and positively selected for CCR7, excluding terminally differentiated effector memory CD45RA+ cells. The V end was cut by 3 bases, the J end by 3 bases, with 10 bases between. Germline values: CDR1 SGDLS, CDR2 YYNGEE. This CDR3 spans 14 amino acids. These data belong to a study of shared clonotypes between healthy human individuals. Points from the study as a whole: Naive subsets typically showed greater estimated richness than memory subsets. Sequencing of the sorted subsets was shown by rarefaction to be incomplete despite large depth.

Original methodology: Junction-only sequences without quality scores came from ImmunoSEQ, so filtering differed. TCRdb keeps only in-frame clones here, not all; method: immunoSEQ multiplex PCR. From that table come the V and J calls and clone size; the DNA was used to work out D and trimming. The table shows about 2.2 million clones, with 80% to 95% occurring only once. The sequenced sample was naive CD8+ T cells from PBMCs. The TCR originated in a man younger than 30 in good health. Some clones in this sample may be carry-over from other donors' samples. The chain links TRBV9 to TRBJ2-1, with D possibly matching TRBD2 (6 bases). CDR3 DNA sequence: TGTGCCAGCAGCGGGGGGGACGGCTACAATGAGCAGTTCTTC. Translation: CASSGGDGYNEQFF.